Below, 27 T cell receptor beta chains from the same sample are listed, as sequenced in a study of T cell repertoires in cytomegalovirus infection (dated by TCRdb to the late 2010s). These TCRs are of unknown antigen specificity. The treatment or condition label, read with the paper, signifies: in vitro stimulation with specific CMV peptide epitopes to enrich CMV-specific T cells. The run used an Illumina HiSeq 1500. The public reads were run again by TCRdb, first through fastp at Q25 and then through MiXCR, and only productive beta chains were kept. Rows are unified per CDR3 protein, each entry keeping the most common DNA and genes. This sample holds about 160,000 distinct CDR3 sequences; roughly 21% were observed only once. Of the sample, 25% falls within the top ten clones. The specimen was CD8+ T cells from cultured PBMCs, collected from culture after CMV antigen stimulation. These receptors were taken from a human donor in good health (CMV status not recorded). Some clones in this sample may be carry-over from other donors' samples.

The sample holds a few counts of this clonotype. The chain uses TRBV7-6 and TRBJ2-2; 7 positions match TRBD1. From germline, CDR1 is SGHVS and CDR2 FNYEAQ. The CDR3 is 14 amino acids. V trimming: 4 bases; J trimming: 7 bases; junction bases outside the gene matches: 6. CDR3 loop: CASSSRQGVGELFF. CDR3 bases: TGTGCCAGCAGCTCGAGACAGGGTGTCGGGGAGCTGTTTTTT. The full variable domain, completed using reference TRBV7-6 and TRBJ2-2, is GAGVSQSPRYKVTKRGQDVALRCDPISGHVSLYWYRQALGQGPEFLTYFNYEAQQDKSGLPNDRFSAERPEGSISTLTIQRTEQRDSAMYRCASSSRQGVGELFFGEGSRLTVL.

This clonotype was observed a handful of times. The chain combines TRBV28 with TRBJ2-3; D may correspond to TRBD1 or TRBD2 (5 bases each). This CDR3 spans 15 amino acids. CDR1 and CDR2 (germline): MDHEN, SYDVKM. V lost 3 bases, J lost 2 bases, and 12 bases lay in between. CDR3 sequence (DNA): TGTGCCAGCAGTTTCCGGGACCCAACCACAGATACGCAGTATTTT. This codes for CASSFRDPTTDTQYF.

This clonotype was seen only a few times. The rearrangement uses TRBV5-6 and TRBJ2-2; 9 nucleotides agree with TRBD1. The CDR3 runs 15 residues. Trimming removed 2 bases from V and 7 bases from J; junction bases left unmatched: 6. Germline V CDR1 and CDR2: SGHDT, YYEEEE. The CDR3 region is CASSFTGGGHGELFF. The CDR3 DNA follows: TGTGCCAGCAGCTTTACAGGGGGCGGGCACGGGGAGCTGTTTTTT. Combining the CDR3 with reference TRBV5-6 and TRBJ2-2 gives the whole variable domain DAGVTQSPTHLIKTRGQQVTLRCSPKSGHDTVSWYQQALGQGPQFIFQYYEEEERQRGNFPDRFSGHQFPNYSSELNVNALLLGDSALYLCASSFTGGGHGELFFGEGSRLTVL.

This clonotype was observed a handful of times. The chain employs TRBV28 and TRBJ2-5; possible D gene TRBD1, 6 bases. This CDR3 has 15 residues. The germline V and J ends were trimmed by 6 bases and 4 bases, with 18 bases remaining between them. Germline-derived CDR1 and CDR2 are MDHEN and SYDVKM. In DNA form, the CDR3 reads TGTGCCAGCAGCATAACCGGGACACCAGGAGAGACCCAGTACTTC. This sequence encodes CASSITGTPGETQYF.

This clonotype was observed a few times. The CDR3 coding sequence is TGTGCCAGCAGCTTAGTCCGACAGGGGCCCATGAACACTGAAGCTTTCTTT. This translates into CASSLVRQGPMNTEAFF. V and J are TRBV7-8 and TRBJ1-1; 8 nucleotides agree with TRBD1. CDR1 is SGHVS, CDR2 FQNEAQ, per germline. The V gene end was trimmed by 1 base and the J gene end by 0 bases; junction bases not matched to a gene: 7. The CDR3 sequence is 17 residues long.

The genes are TRBV27 and TRBJ2-7; perhaps TRBD1 as D (6 bases). Germline values: CDR1 MNHEY, CDR2 SMNVEV (reference sequence). The CDR3 contains 16 residues. V was cut by 0 bases and J by 4 bases, with 16 bases left in between. Written as DNA, the CDR3 is TGTGCCAGCAGTTTATCAGCCGGGACACTCATGTACGAGCAGTACTTC. As protein: CASSLSAGTLMYEQYF.

Only a few counts were recorded for this clonotype. The chain combines TRBV11-2 with TRBJ2-7, with TRBD1 as a possible D gene (6 bases). V lost 10 bases, J lost 7 bases, and 14 bases lay in between. CDR1 is SGHAT and CDR2 is FQNNGV in the germline V gene. The CDR3 contains 11 residues. DNA for the CDR3: TGTGCCACCCACGATAGGGGGGAGCAGTACTTC. It is translated as CATHDRGEQYF.

This clonotype was seen a handful of times. The chain carries TRBV6-2 or TRBV6-3 and TRBJ2-7, with 7 bases identical to TRBD1. Germline lookup yields CDR1 MNHEY and CDR2 SVGEGT. The CDR3 totals 13 residues. V trimming: 6 bases; J trimming: 1 base; junction bases outside the gene matches: 3. The CDR3 nucleotides are TGTGCCAGCAGGCAGGGGGTATCCTACGAGCAGTACTTC. This encodes CASRQGVSYEQYF.

This clonotype was seen only a few times. The gene calls are TRBV7-2 and TRBJ2-3; TRBD2 matches at 10 bases. The CDR3 sequence is 16 residues long. The germline gives CDR1 SGHTA, CDR2 FQGNSA. J gave up 0 bases and V 5 bases, and 5 bases lay outside the gene matches. The DNA for the CDR3 is TGTGCCAGCAGCCGAGAACTAGCGGGGAGCACAGATACGCAGTATTTT. The encoded protein is CASSRELAGSTDTQYF.

The chain has TRBV5-6 and TRBJ2-5; TRBD1 or TRBD2 may be the D gene (5 bases each). This CDR3 region has 13 residues. Trimming cost V 0 bases and J 5 bases, with 8 bases left between them. CDR1 is SGHDT, CDR2 YYEEEE, per germline. Written as DNA, the CDR3 is TGTGCCAGCAGCTTGGGTTGGGGGGAGACCCAGTACTTC. It translates to CASSLGWGETQYF. Full variable domain (missing parts from reference TRBV5-6 and TRBJ2-5): DAGVTQSPTHLIKTRGQQVTLRCSPKSGHDTVSWYQQALGQGPQFIFQYYEEEERQRGNFPDRFSGHQFPNYSSELNVNALLLGDSALYLCASSLGWGETQYFGPGTRLLVL.

The table lists this clonotype with a few counts. V and J are TRBV14 and TRBJ1-2; D possibly corresponds to TRBD1 (6 bases). Germline CDR1 is SGHDN and CDR2 is FVKESK. The CDR3 totals 14 residues. Trimming stripped 4 bases from V and 4 bases from J, with 13 bases between. CDR3 in amino acids: CASSPRTAAYGYTF. CDR3 DNA: TGTGCCAGCAGCCCCCGGACAGCGGCCTATGGCTACACCTTC.

The rearrangement links TRBV7-8 to TRBJ1-1; 8 nucleotides line up with TRBD1. V gave up 5 bases and J gave up 1 base; unmatched junction bases: 9. From germline, CDR1 is SGHVS and CDR2 FQNEAQ. There are 16 residues in the CDR3. CDR3 sequence (DNA): TGTGCCAGCAGCCGATTTTTGACAGGGGAGAACACTGAAGCTTTCTTT. It translates to CASSRFLTGENTEAFF.

The V and J genes are TRBV6-1 and TRBJ1-2; D ambiguous. The CDR3 runs to 17 residues. The germline CDR1 and CDR2 sequences are MNHNS and SASEGT. Trimming left V 3 bases short and J 3 bases short, with 20 bases between. This chain's CDR3 is CASSDFPRNRADYGYTF. CDR3 sequence (DNA): TGTGCCAGCAGTGATTTTCCACGAAATAGGGCGGACTATGGCTACACCTTC.

This clonotype was seen only a few times. The V gene is TRBV7-9, the J gene TRBJ2-5; TRBD1 matches 8 bases. Germline V gene data show CDR1 as SEHNR and CDR2 as FQNEAQ (reference sequence). The V segment lost 5 bases and the J segment 6 bases; nucleotides outside the gene matches: 11. The CDR3 covers 15 residues. CDR3 in DNA: TGTGCCAGCAGCCCTCCGACAGGGGAGATTAAGACCCAGTACTTC. Amino acid sequence: CASSPPTGEIKTQYF.

This chain uses TRBV7-2 with TRBJ1-1, with D possibly being TRBD1 (6 bases). The germline V gene encodes CDR1 SGHTA and CDR2 FQGNSA. The CDR3 has 15 residues. The V gene lost 1 base and the J gene lost 6 bases, with 15 bases spanning the gap. This CDR3 is CASSLDIWGASEAFF. CDR3 DNA: TGTGCCAGCAGCTTAGACATTTGGGGGGCATCTGAAGCTTTCTTT.

This sequence joins TRBV10-3 and TRBJ2-3, with D tentatively TRBD1 or TRBD2 (5 bases each). V lost 2 bases, J lost 4 bases, and 7 bases lay in between. The CDR3 spans 13 residues. Looked up from germline, CDR1 is ENHRY and CDR2 is SYGVKD. The CDR3 is CAISERGPDTQYF. In DNA, the CDR3 is TGTGCCATCAGTGAGAGGGGACCAGATACGCAGTATTTT.

In its sample, this clonotype was seen a few times. The V and J genes are TRBV19 and TRBJ1-1; 7 positions agree with TRBD1. CDR1 is LNHDA and CDR2 is SQIVND in the germline V gene (reference sequence). V was clipped by 10 bases and J by 4 bases; unmatched bases: 6. The CDR3 has 12 amino acids. CDR3 DNA sequence: TGTGCCACCCGACAGGGTGCCACTGAAGCTTTCTTT. This codes for CATRQGATEAFF.

The chain uses TRBV7-2 and TRBJ2-1; perhaps TRBD1 as D (6 bases). With 6 bases removed from V and 6 bases from J, the gap between germline ends came to 18 bases. This CDR3 region has 15 residues. The germline gives CDR1 SGHTA, CDR2 FQGNSA. This CDR3 reads CASSSDSRPSNEQFF. CDR3 coding DNA: TGTGCCAGCAGTTCGGACAGTAGGCCCTCCAATGAGCAGTTCTTC.

V usage is TRBV11-2 and J usage is TRBJ2-1; 8 positions match TRBD1. Germline values: CDR1 SGHAT, CDR2 FQNNGV. The CDR3 totals 16 residues. J lost 8 bases, V lost 4 bases, and 13 bases had no gene match. The CDR3 sequence: CASSSIGQGISDEQFF. CDR3 bases: TGTGCCAGCAGCTCCATAGGACAGGGAATATCCGATGAGCAGTTCTTC.

The chain employs TRBV7-2 and TRBJ2-3; TRBD2 matches 7 bases. The CDR3 length is 15 residues. Trimming at V came to 1 base and at J to 11 bases, leaving 12 bases not matched to a gene. Germline V gene lookup returns CDR1 SGHTA and CDR2 FQGNSA. CDR3 sequence: CASSLVWGGSSEQYF. CDR3 sequence (DNA): TGTGCCAGCAGCTTAGTTTGGGGGGGTAGCTCAGAGCAGTATTTT.

In this sample, this clonotype turned up a few times. The chain couples TRBV6-1 to TRBJ1-2; weak D call: TRBD1 (5 bases). CDR1 and CDR2 from the germline V gene are MNHNS and SASEGT. The V end lost 10 bases, the J end lost 4 bases, and 16 bases lay between the germline ends. The CDR3 sequence is 13 residues long. The CDR3 sequence: CAISIQDFYGYTF. For the CDR3, the DNA is TGTGCCATTTCGATACAGGACTTCTATGGCTACACCTTC.

In DNA form, the CDR3 reads TGTGCCAGCAGGGGGGTGCGAGGGGGCCCCTCCACAGATACGCAGTATTTT. Its protein product is CASRGVRGGPSTDTQYF. The chain links TRBV2 to TRBJ2-3; 7 bases are shared with TRBD1. This CDR3 has 17 amino acids. V shed 6 bases and J 2 bases; nucleotides not matched to a gene: 14. The germline V gene encodes CDR1 SNHLY and CDR2 FYNNEI.

This clonotype was observed at least ten times. The chain carries TRBV7-9 and TRBJ2-4, with a tentative D call TRBD1 (5 bases). This CDR3 has 15 amino acids. Trimming shortened V by 3 bases and J by 4 bases, and 13 bases separated the two germline ends. Per the germline V gene, CDR1 is SEHNR and CDR2 is FQNEAQ (reference sequence). The CDR3 nucleotides are TGTGCCAGCAGCTTGACAGACGATTGGAAAAACATTCAGTACTTC. Translation gives CASSLTDDWKNIQYF.

This clonotype was seen a few times. The chain couples TRBV7-6 to TRBJ1-2, with 7 nucleotides matching TRBD1. Per the germline V gene, CDR1 is SGHVS and CDR2 is FNYEAQ. V trimming: 5 bases; J trimming: 5 bases; junction bases outside the gene matches: 5. The CDR3 is 13 residues long. In DNA, the CDR3 is TGTGCCAGCAGCACCGGACAGGAGTATGGCTACACCTTC. This sequence encodes CASSTGQEYGYTF.

This clonotype came up a few times. The rearrangement uses TRBV7-2 and TRBJ2-7; TRBD1 or TRBD2 may be the D gene (6 bases each). The CDR3 is made up of 12 amino acids. CDR1 is SGHTA and CDR2 is FQGNSA in the germline V gene. The CDR3 loop is CTGGPPSYEQYF. CDR3 coding DNA: TGTACGGGGGGCCCTCCCTCCTACGAGCAGTACTTC.

This clonotype was counted between two and nine times. The chain recombines TRBV12-3 or TRBV12-4 with TRBJ1-5; D gene unclear. V was pared by 3 bases and J by 0 bases, with 9 bases between. The CDR3 spans 15 residues. The chain's CDR3 is CASSFRGSSNQPQHF. CDR3 sequence (DNA): TGTGCCAGCAGTTTCCGGGGTAGTAGCAATCAGCCCCAGCATTTT.

This clonotype appeared a few times. The chain carries TRBV7-2 and TRBJ2-7; the D gene is possibly TRBD1 (5 bases). Germline loops: CDR1 SGHTA, CDR2 FQGNSA. V lost 6 bases and J 3 bases, leaving 12 bases between the germline ends. The CDR3 has 13 residues. The CDR3 is CASRAKGYYEQYF. In DNA, the CDR3 is TGTGCCAGCAGGGCGAAGGGGTACTACGAGCAGTACTTC.